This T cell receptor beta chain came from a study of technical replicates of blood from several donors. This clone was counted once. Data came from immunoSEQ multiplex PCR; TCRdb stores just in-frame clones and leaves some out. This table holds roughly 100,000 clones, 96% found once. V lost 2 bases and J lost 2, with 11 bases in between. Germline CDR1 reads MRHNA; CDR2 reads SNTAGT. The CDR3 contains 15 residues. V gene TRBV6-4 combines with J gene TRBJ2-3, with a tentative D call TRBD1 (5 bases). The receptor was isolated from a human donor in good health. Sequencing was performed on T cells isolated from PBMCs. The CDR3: CASSDGAGSTDTQYF. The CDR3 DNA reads TGTGCCAGCAGTGACGGGGCAGGATCCACAGATACGCAGTATTTT.